Following are 27 T cell receptor beta chains from one sample sequenced in a study of shared clonotypes between healthy human individuals (TCRdb year 2020). Library prep was done by the immunoSEQ multiplex PCR assay. The immuneACCESS repertoire file appears here via TCRdb, limited to in-frame rearrangements. These files lack a portion of the clones; in checked studies, under half of the deficit traces to unresolved V genes, and the cause of the others is not known. Counted in this sample were 2 million to 2.5 million clones; roughly 90% of them appeared once. The top ten constitute about 0.41% of the sample. Sequencing used naive CD4+ T cells from PBMCs. The cell subset or site label, read with the paper, signifies: CD45RA+ positively selected. The receptor source for this set is a man younger than 35 in good health. Some clones in this sample may be carry-over from other donors' samples.

The chain couples TRBV4-1 to TRBJ1-5, with D perhaps matching TRBD1 (5 bases). Germline CDR1 reads MGHRA; CDR2 reads YSYEKL. The germline V and J ends were trimmed by 3 bases and 9 bases, with 24 bases remaining between them. This CDR3 region has 17 residues. The CDR3, as DNA: TGCGCCAGCAGCCATCAAAAGCAGACAGCCCTTGGGGGGCCCCAGCATTTT. This codes for CASSHQKQTALGGPQHF.

The V and J genes are TRBV5-1 and TRBJ1-3, with no clear D. CDR3 length: 15 residues. V dropped 4 bases and J dropped 0 bases, with 11 bases sitting between them. The germline V gene encodes CDR1 SGHRS and CDR2 YFSETQ. The CDR3 DNA is TGCGCCAGCAGCCCGGACGGGCCCTCTGGAAACACCATATATTTT. It specifies CASSPDGPSGNTIYF.

The chain joins TRBV2 to TRBJ1-1; D uncertain. The V end lost 0 bases, the J end lost 5 bases, and 7 bases lay between the germline ends. The germline V gene has CDR1 SNHLY and CDR2 FYNNEI. The CDR3 extends over 13 amino acids. This chain's CDR3 is CASSEAPGTEAFF. The CDR3 nucleotides are TGTGCCAGCAGTGAAGCGCCGGGGACTGAAGCTTTCTTT.

The chain joins TRBV2 to TRBJ2-1; D may be TRBD2 (6 bases). The CDR3 sequence is 15 residues long. Per germline, CDR1 SNHLY and CDR2 FYNNEI. V lost 6 bases and J 0 bases, leaving 12 bases between the germline ends. Here the CDR3 DNA reads TGTGCCAGCAGCATGGGACTTAGCTCCTACAATGAGCAGTTCTTC. Its translation is CASSMGLSSYNEQFF.

The V call is TRBV5-4, the J call TRBJ1-2, with TRBD1 matching over 8 bases. This CDR3 contains 14 residues. With 0 bases clipped from V and 4 bases from J, the junction kept 2 bases outside the gene matches. Germline assignment: CDR1 SGHNT and CDR2 YYREEE (reference sequence). This CDR3 reads CASSLGTGPYGYTF. The CDR3 bases are TGTGCCAGCAGCTTGGGGACAGGGCCCTATGGCTACACCTTC.

A single count supports this clone. The J gene is TRBJ1-5, the V gene TRBV2, with D hard to call. The CDR3 runs 14 residues. Trimming cost V 8 bases and J 8 bases, with 19 bases left between them. The germline CDR1 and CDR2 sequences are SNHLY and FYNNEI. The DNA for the CDR3 is TGTGCCAGCTCCCCGAGCACGGGGAGGGAGCCCCAGCATTTT. It is translated as CASSPSTGREPQHF.

This chain joins TRBV7-2 and TRBJ2-7; 9 nucleotides agree with TRBD1. Germline values: CDR1 SGHTA, CDR2 FQGNSA. This CDR3 contains 15 residues. Trimming at V came to 4 bases and at J to 4 bases, leaving 8 bases not matched to a gene. The CDR3 sequence is CASSSTGTGMYEQYF. The CDR3 DNA sequence: TGTGCCAGCAGCTCCACCGGGACAGGGATGTACGAGCAGTACTTC.

This clone was seen a single time. This chain connects TRBV2 to TRBJ2-5; no firm D call. The better agreement between TRBJ2-7 and the DNA end casts doubt on the J call. The germline CDR1 and CDR2 sequences are SNHLY and FYNNEI. The CDR3 contains 12 residues. CDR3 sequence (DNA): TGTGCCAGCCGGCAGGAGACCTACGAGCAGTACTTC. This gives the protein CASRQETYEQYF.

The chain joins TRBV7-9 to TRBJ1-1; D gene uncertain. Germline V lookup: CDR1 SEHNR, CDR2 FQNEAQ (reference sequence). This CDR3 comprises 12 residues. V was trimmed by 5 bases and J by 11 bases, leaving 15 bases between them. The CDR3 here is CASSPRTEGAFF. CDR3 DNA: TGTGCCAGCAGCCCACGAACCGAAGGGGCTTTCTTT.

The chain has TRBV9 and TRBJ1-3; D is undetermined. This CDR3 contains 13 residues. CDR1 and CDR2 from the germline V gene are SGDLS and YYNGEE. V shed 4 bases and J shed 7 bases, with 12 bases lying between them. The CDR3 sequence is CASSPIGGNTIYF. The CDR3 coding sequence is TGTGCCAGCAGCCCCATTGGAGGGAACACCATATATTTT.

The CDR3 loop reads CASSTGAPDGYTF. The CDR3 DNA reads TGTGCCAGTAGTACGGGAGCTCCGGATGGCTACACCTTC. This chain uses TRBV19 with TRBJ1-2; D is unresolved. The V gene's germline CDR1 is LNHDA and CDR2 SQIVND (reference sequence). CDR3 length: 13 residues. With 4 bases removed from V and 6 bases from J, the gap between germline ends came to 12 bases.

The chain employs TRBV7-3 and TRBJ1-1; D not certain. V lost 0 bases and J lost 5, with 10 bases in between. The CDR3 contains 14 residues. The germline V gene has CDR1 SGHTA and CDR2 FQGTGA. DNA of the CDR3: TGTGCCAGCAGCTTAACAGGGATGGGAACTGAAGCTTTCTTT. The encoded protein is CASSLTGMGTEAFF. The full variable domain, with the rest looked up from reference TRBV7-3 and TRBJ1-1, is GAGVSQTPSNKVTEKGKYVELRCDPISGHTALYWYRQSLGQGPEFLIYFQGTGAADDSGLPNDRFFAVRPEGSVSTLKIQRTERGDSAVYLCASSLTGMGTEAFFGQGTRLTVV.

On this clone itself: Other DNA sequences in this specimen translate into the identical CDR3. The V gene is TRBV9, the J gene TRBJ2-7, with 12 positions matching TRBD2. The germline V gene encodes CDR1 SGDLS and CDR2 YYNGEE. The CDR3 contains 15 residues. Trimming took 0 bases from V and 4 from J; bases not matched to a gene: 2. The CDR3 here is CASSVGTSGTYEQYF. The CDR3 DNA reads as TGTGCCAGCAGCGTAGGGACTAGCGGGACTTACGAGCAGTACTTC.

The chain joins TRBV6-1 to TRBJ1-5; TRBD1 might be the D (5 bases). The CDR3 is 15 residues long. Germline-derived CDR1 and CDR2 are MNHNS and SASEGT. Trimming removed 3 bases at V and 3 bases at J, with 12 bases between. This CDR3 is CASSEMTRANQPQHF. Here the CDR3 DNA reads TGTGCCAGCAGTGAGATGACCAGGGCCAATCAGCCCCAGCATTTT.

J is TRBJ2-5 and V is TRBV5-1; the match to TRBD2 covers 10 bases. Germline CDR1 and CDR2: SGHRS and YFSETQ. The CDR3 sequence is 18 residues long. The V gene end was trimmed by 0 bases and the J gene end by 3 bases; junction bases not matched to a gene: 11. This CDR3 reads CASSLGRTSGELKETQYF. The CDR3, as DNA: TGCGCCAGCAGCTTGGGAAGGACTAGCGGAGAATTAAAAGAGACCCAGTACTTC.

The V call is TRBV20-1, the J call TRBJ2-7; TRBD2 might be the D (5 bases). The CDR3 runs 10 residues. V dropped 6 bases and J dropped 7 bases, with 10 bases sitting between them. Per the germline V gene, CDR1 is DFQATT and CDR2 is SNEGSKA (reference sequence). CDR3 loop: CSAHRGEQYF. CDR3 DNA: TGCAGTGCCCACCGGGGTGAGCAGTACTTC.

The rearrangement uses TRBV7-9 and TRBJ1-2; D gene unclear. Per germline, CDR1 SEHNR and CDR2 FQNEAQ (reference sequence). Trimming left V 5 bases short and J 2 bases short, with 9 bases between. The CDR3 is made up of 13 amino acids. For the CDR3, the DNA is TGTGCCAGCAGCCAAAGAGCAAACTATGGCTACACCTTC. As protein: CASSQRANYGYTF.

The chain employs TRBV28 and TRBJ1-1; 7 positions match TRBD1. The CDR3 extends over 15 amino acids. V lost 6 bases, J lost 3 bases, and 10 bases stayed unmatched. Germline V gene data show CDR1 as MDHEN and CDR2 as SYDVKM. DNA of the CDR3: TGTGCCAGCAGCCGTCCCGGGACAGTGGACACTGAAGCTTTCTTT. It translates to CASSRPGTVDTEAFF. The whole variable domain, remainder taken from reference TRBV28 and TRBJ1-1, is DVKVTQSSRYLVKRTGEKVFLECVQDMDHENMFWYRQDPGLGLRLIYFSYDVKMKEKGDIPEGYSVSREKKERFSLILESASTNQTSMYLCASSRPGTVDTEAFFGQGTRLTVV.

The chain has TRBV6-5 and TRBJ2-4; 7 positions match TRBD1. Germline CDR1 MNHEY, CDR2 SVGAGI. Losses at the gene ends were 2 bases for V and 5 bases for J; bases not matched to a gene: 3. The CDR3 is 14 residues long. The CDR3 DNA follows: TGTGCCAGCAGTTACCTCGGACAGGAAAACATTCAGTACTTC. It translates to CASSYLGQENIQYF.

The sample holds a few counts of this clone. Written as DNA, the CDR3 is TGTGCCAGCAGCCAAGGAGCGGGAGGCCAAGCCTACGAGCAGTACTTC. It translates to CASSQGAGGQAYEQYF. This sequence joins TRBV4-2 and TRBJ2-7; TRBD2 agrees at 9 bases. The CDR3 is made up of 16 amino acids. Germline values: CDR1 LGHNA, CDR2 YNFKEQ. Trimming removed 1 base from V and 2 bases from J; junction bases left unmatched: 6.

The V call is TRBV12-5, the J call TRBJ1-1, with 9 bases aligning to TRBD1. The CDR3 has 16 amino acids. With 6 bases clipped from V and 11 bases from J, the junction kept 19 bases outside the gene matches. In germline, CDR1 is LGHNT, CDR2 FRNRAP. Here the CDR3 reads CASGPPRTGAQSGAFF. CDR3 DNA sequence: TGTGCTAGTGGCCCGCCCCGGACAGGGGCCCAGTCGGGTGCTTTCTTT.

In nucleotides, the CDR3 is TGTGCCAGCATCGCGAACACCGGGGAGCTGTTTTTT. Translating it yields CASIANTGELFF. The V call is TRBV28, the J call TRBJ2-2, with D unresolved. Trimming removed 7 bases from V and 0 bases from J, with 3 bases in between. In germline, CDR1 is MDHEN, CDR2 SYDVKM. CDR3 length equals 12 residues.

This clone was picked up one time. The chain employs TRBV19 and TRBJ2-2; 9 nucleotides line up with TRBD2. The V gene end was trimmed by 2 bases and the J gene end by 5 bases; junction bases not matched to a gene: 12. The CDR3 loop spans 18 amino acids. Germline V lookup: CDR1 LNHDA, CDR2 SQIVND (reference sequence). The CDR3 here is CASSITRVAGVETGELFF. In DNA, the CDR3 is TGTGCCAGTAGTATAACCCGGGTAGCGGGAGTTGAAACCGGGGAGCTGTTTTTT. Variable domain in full (rest from reference TRBV19 and TRBJ2-2): DGGITQSPKYLFRKEGQNVTLSCEQNLNHDAMYWYRQDPGQGLRLIYYSQIVNDFQKGDIAEGYSVSREKKESFPLTVTSAQKNPTAFYLCASSITRVAGVETGELFFGEGSRLTVL.

This rearrangement joins TRBV7-9 to TRBJ2-1, with 8 bases that match TRBD1. The germline V gene encodes CDR1 SEHNR and CDR2 FQNEAQ (reference sequence). The CDR3 spans 14 residues. With 4 bases clipped from V and 8 bases from J, the junction kept 7 bases outside the gene matches. The CDR3 DNA follows: TGTGCCAGCAGCTCCGGACAGGGTCGGGATGAGCAGTTCTTC. Protein sequence: CASSSGQGRDEQFF.

Note on this clone: This specimen includes other DNA sequences encoding the same CDR3. This chain joins TRBV28 and TRBJ2-7; 12 nucleotides match TRBD1. The J segment lost 3 bases and the V segment lost 6 bases, leaving 3 bases of the junction unmatched. From germline, CDR1 is MDHEN and CDR2 SYDVKM. This CDR3 spans 14 amino acids. The CDR3 nucleotides read TGTGCCAGCAGGGGACAGGGGGCGAGCTACGAGCAGTACTTC. As protein: CASRGQGASYEQYF. Full variable domain (rest looked up from reference TRBV28 and TRBJ2-7): DVKVTQSSRYLVKRTGEKVFLECVQDMDHENMFWYRQDPGLGLRLIYFSYDVKMKEKGDIPEGYSVSREKKERFSLILESASTNQTSMYLCASRGQGASYEQYFGPGTRLTVT.

The chain combines TRBV15 with TRBJ2-7; 9 nucleotides align to TRBD1. CDR1 LNHNV and CDR2 YYDKDF come from the germline V gene (reference sequence). J lost 4 bases, V lost 6 bases, and 7 bases had no gene match. CDR3 length equals 14 residues. DNA of the CDR3: TGTGCCACCAGAGGGCCGGGACAGGGATACGAGCAGTACTTC. Amino acids: CATRGPGQGYEQYF. Together with reference TRBV15 and TRBJ2-7, the CDR3 gives the full variable domain: DAMVIQNPRYQVTQFGKPVTLSCSQTLNHNVMYWYQQKSSQAPKLLFHYYDKDFNNEADTPDNFQSRRPNTSFCFLDIRSPGLGDTAMYLCATRGPGQGYEQYFGPGTRLTVT.

The chain uses TRBV10-3 and TRBJ2-1, with TRBD2 as a possible D gene (5 bases). V lost 4 bases and J 0 bases, leaving 13 bases between the germline ends. CDR1 and CDR2 from the germline V gene are ENHRY and SYGVKD. The CDR3 extends over 16 amino acids. CDR3: CAISGLAQLSYNEQFF. The CDR3 DNA reads as TGTGCCATCAGTGGGCTAGCCCAGCTCTCCTACAATGAGCAGTTCTTC.